One T cell receptor (beta chain) is described in this entry. It has no known antigen specificity. Base qualities were left out, and no much larger clone turns up one base away. Each donor gave one peripheral blood draw, approximately 110 mL on average, collected into heparinised tubes. Naive, central memory, regulatory and stem cell-like memory CD4+ T cells were sorted on a BD FACSAria II using a panel including CD45RO, CCR7, CD25, CD127, CD95 and CD27. Purity was above 95% for every sorted population. PBMCs were isolated right away by Lymphoprep density gradient centrifugation and were stained directly, without culture. So that batch effects would be minimized, each experiment stained and sorted samples in pairs, pairing one healthy donor with one patient. The entire isolated RNA was reverse transcribed using the High Capacity cDNA Reverse Transcription Kit, and thus expressed TCRB transcripts were sequenced. Naive, central memory and regulatory T cell samples underwent deep immunoSEQ sequencing, averaging approximately 3.3 million total reads per sample. Sorted cells were lysed in RLT buffer, and RNA was extracted using DNase-treated RNeasy Micro or Mini kits according to cell number. To prevent cross-contamination, every cell subset was processed on its own, while patient and healthy donor samples were processed together. TCRB sequences were amplified from cDNA with the immunoSEQ multiplex PCR, producing 87-bp fragments spanning the CDR3 region. Sequencing of the amplicons was done on the Illumina HiSeq platform. The authors' analysis ran thus. Synthetic template baselines were used to correct PCR bias computationally, reads within Hamming distance 2 were collapsed together, and singletons that could not be merged were discarded. Reads were aligned against IMGT so that V, D and J genes, CDR3 length and insertions or deletions at six rearrangement sites could be assigned. Within each subset, clonotype counts were normalized to sorted cell number, and only after that were true diversity and Gini coefficients computed with the tcR R package. The overlap coefficient, calculated on TCRB nucleotide sequences, was used to quantify repertoire sharing. Out-of-frame TCRB sequences from naive cells were analyzed as a proxy for the pre-selection repertoire. TCRdb stores this immuneACCESS table with in-frame sequences only. Part of the clones is absent; in the studies checked, under half of the shortfall reflects unresolved V genes, and no reason is known for the rest. The V and J calls and clone size were taken over from that table, and D and trimming were inferred from the DNA. This sample comprises hundreds of thousands of clones, 11% to 15% of them detected only once. The top ten clonotypes cover approximately 0.042% of the sample.

The sample originates from a study of beta chain features in type 1 diabetes (dated by TCRdb to 2016 to 2019). Background for the entire study: Mean age, gender distribution, total cell number and subset yield did not differ between patients and healthy donors. Whereas all 30 or so donors provided naive and central memory subsets, regulatory and stem cell-like memory subsets were isolated from just 8 patients and roughly 8 healthy donors. The study compared the TCRB repertoires of sorted circulating CD4+ T cell subsets in recently diagnosed type 1 diabetes patients with those in matched healthy donors. A total of roughly 100 million sorted cells were examined across all samples, and RNA yield correlated strongly with the number of cells per subset. The study at large found these results: PCR might favor shorter templates, but patient and control samples were amplified and corrected together, so any skew would affect both groups equally. Naive, central memory and regulatory TCRB repertoires appeared to be more similar among patients than among healthy donors. Sequencing cDNA rather than genomic DNA could over-represent highly expressing activated cells, although activation and CD3 levels did not differ between groups. Because the HLA sub-analyses included only small numbers of individuals, any influence of HLA type on TCRB rearrangement was left unresolved. Type 1 diabetes patients showed a moderate but significant shortening of TCRB CDR3 length in all four CD4+ subsets. Fewer insertions and more nucleotide deletions at VDJ recombination sites were observed in patients with type 1 diabetes, implying thymic rearrangement abnormalities.

V lost 2 bases and J lost 3 bases; the stretch between them is 11 bases long. The CDR3, cysteine through phenylalanine, is 14 amino acids long. The read is trimmed to its CDR3 DNA, 42 bases read in frame from base 1. CDR1 KGHSH and CDR2 LQKENI are derived from the germline V gene. The sequence links TRBV18 to TRBJ2-7; the D segment could be TRBD2, given 6 matching bases. Sequencing was carried out using naive CD4+ T cells from blood. The cell subset or site label corresponds to: true naive CD4+ T cells. The TCR originated in a man aged 18 to 35 with type 1 diabetes. The CDR3 amino acid sequence is: CASSPRRTNYEQYF. The bases are TGTGCCAGCTCACCAAGACGGACTAACTACGAGCAGTACTTC.